The rows below give T cell receptor beta chains drawn from one sample of a study of T cells after yellow fever vaccination. One entry per CDR3 protein results from TCRdb running MiXCR on the 5' RACE reads. The sample gives roughly 520,000 distinct CDR3 sequences, 21% of which show up once; approximately 16% is in the top ten. This specimen consisted of PBMCs, obtained 21 days after the first yellow fever vaccination. The source is a man aged 18 to 30 who received the YFV17D yellow fever vaccine. Each CDR3 is given with its conserved first and last residue. Fields, in order: clone size, J gene, V gene, D gene, CDR3 protein, CDR3 DNA. A D gene is named only where the DNA matches it firmly. Rows give clone size only sometimes, using once, few, many, or a class for an expanded clone.

few,TRBJ1-1,TRBV18,-,CASSPREEGITEAFF,TGTGCCAGCTCACCACGAGAAGAGGGGATCACTGAAGCTTTCTTT
few,TRBJ1-5,TRBV6-1,TRBD1,CASRPAGTGGYQPQHF,TGTGCCAGCAGGCCCGCCGGGACAGGGGGCTACCAGCCCCAGCATTTT
few,TRBJ2-7,TRBV12-3/TRBV12-4,-,CASKRAQGSYEQYF,TGTGCCAGCAAAAGGGCCCAGGGTAGCTACGAGCAGTACTTC
-,TRBJ2-1,TRBV11-2,-,CASRAPRLGNEQFF,TGTGCCAGCAGAGCGCCCCGGCTTGGCAATGAGCAGTTCTTC
few,TRBJ2-3,TRBV2,-,CASSAASDTQYF,TGTGCCAGCAGTGCGGCTAGCGATACGCAGTATTTT
few,TRBJ2-1,TRBV20-1,-,CSAIRTINNEQFF,TGCAGTGCTATTAGGACTATAAACAATGAGCAGTTCTTC
-,TRBJ1-5,TRBV6-1,-,CASSEPLRGGQPQHF,TGTGCCAGCAGTGAACCCCTCAGGGGAGGTCAGCCCCAGCATTTT
-,TRBJ1-1,TRBV5-1,TRBD1,CASSQQGQGAAEAFF,TGCGCCAGCAGCCAACAGGGACAGGGGGCCGCTGAAGCTTTCTTT
few,TRBJ2-5,TRBV18,-,CASSPPGLIQETQYF,TGTGCCAGCTCACCACCAGGGTTGATCCAAGAGACCCAGTACTTC
-,TRBJ1-2,TRBV6-5,-,CASSYNGQSYGYTF,TGTGCCAGCAGTTACAATGGACAGAGCTATGGCTACACCTTC
-,TRBJ2-5,TRBV6-1,-,CASSDYGESGETQYF,TGTGCCAGCAGCGACTACGGGGAAAGCGGGGAGACCCAGTACTTC
many,TRBJ1-1,TRBV11-1,-,CASSLAGYTEAFF,TGTGCCAGCAGCTTAGCAGGGTATACTGAAGCTTTCTTT
-,TRBJ2-7,TRBV29-1,-,CSVNEENSYEQYF,TGCAGCGTTAATGAGGAAAACTCCTACGAGCAGTACTTC
few,TRBJ1-3,TRBV6-5,-,CASSYTGRLGPYSGNTIYF,TGTGCCAGCAGTTACACCGGACGCCTAGGACCATACTCTGGAAACACCATATATTTT
few,TRBJ1-1,TRBV27,-,CASSLSRGMNTEAFF,TGTGCCAGCAGTTTATCGAGGGGCATGAACACTGAAGCTTTCTTT
-,TRBJ1-2,TRBV15,-,CATSIAPAGYGYTF,TGTGCCACCAGCATCGCTCCGGCGGGCTATGGCTACACCTTC
few,TRBJ2-3,TRBV20-1,TRBD1,CSARGQEVQDTQYF,TGCAGTGCCAGAGGACAGGAGGTTCAGGATACGCAGTATTTT
-,TRBJ2-7,TRBV7-2,TRBD1,CASSNDRVSYEQYF,TGTGCCAGCAGCAATGACAGGGTCTCCTACGAGCAGTACTTC
-,TRBJ2-3,TRBV20-1,TRBD1,CSARGRTGATDTQYF,TGCAGTGCTAGGGGCCGGACAGGGGCCACAGATACGCAGTATTTT
few,TRBJ1-4,TRBV5-1,-,CASRKSGATNEKLFF,TGCGCCAGCCGAAAGTCAGGGGCAACTAATGAAAAACTGTTTTTT
-,TRBJ2-1,TRBV4-3,-,CASSRDSRRGVAGNEQFF,TGCGCCAGCAGCCGCGACAGTCGTAGGGGGGTAGCAGGGAATGAGCAGTTCTTC
-,TRBJ1-3,TRBV7-9,-,CASSPLTGGNTIYF,TGTGCCAGCAGCCCCTTAACAGGGGGAAACACCATATATTTT
-,TRBJ1-2,TRBV5-6,-,CASSSDSTYGYTF,TGTGCCAGCAGCTCGGACAGCACCTATGGCTACACCTTC
-,TRBJ2-3,TRBV11-2,TRBD2,CASSLELAGGSASTDTQYF,TGTGCCAGCAGCTTAGAACTAGCGGGGGGCTCCGCTAGCACAGATACGCAGTATTTT
few,TRBJ1-5,TRBV6-5,-,CASSYQNERRFGQPQHF,TGTGCCAGCAGTTACCAAAACGAGAGACGGTTCGGTCAGCCCCAGCATTTT
many,TRBJ2-2,TRBV7-7,-,CASSRDRNTGELFF,TGTGCCAGCAGCCGAGACAGGAACACCGGGGAGCTGTTTTTT
few,TRBJ1-1,TRBV5-1,-,CASSLAGNLMNTEAFF,TGCGCCAGCAGCTTGGCAGGGAATTTAATGAACACTGAAGCTTTCTTT
many,TRBJ2-5,TRBV6-1,TRBD1,CASRAPGTGGIETQYF,TGTGCCAGCAGAGCGCCCGGGACAGGGGGAATAGAGACCCAGTACTTC
few,TRBJ2-7,TRBV2,TRBD1,CASSANVGTRGSF,TGTGCCAGCAGTGCAAACGTGGGGACCAGGGGGTCCTTC
-,TRBJ2-2,TRBV7-2,-,CASSGRWTNTGELFF,TGTGCCAGCAGCGGGCGGTGGACGAACACCGGGGAGCTGTTTTTT
few,TRBJ2-5,TRBV7-9,-,CASSFGVETQYF,TGTGCCAGCAGCTTTGGGGTAGAGACCCAGTACTTC
-,TRBJ2-3,TRBV2,-,CASRAEVTTTQYF,TGTGCCAGCAGGGCGGAGGTAACAACAACGCAGTATTTT
-,TRBJ1-1,TRBV24-1,-,CATSDSGVSTEAFF,TGTGCCACCAGTGATAGCGGGGTTAGCACTGAAGCTTTCTTT
few,TRBJ2-1,TRBV6-2/TRBV6-3,TRBD2,CASTYRSSGGYNEQFF,TGTGCCAGCACCTACAGGTCTAGCGGGGGATACAATGAGCAGTTCTTC
few,TRBJ2-5,TRBV6-5,-,CASSYWNLVGETQYF,TGTGCCAGCAGTTACTGGAACTTGGTCGGCGAGACCCAGTACTTC
-,TRBJ2-5,TRBV11-2,-,CASSTRGAETQYF,TGTGCCAGCAGCACCCGAGGGGCGGAGACCCAGTACTTC
few,TRBJ2-7,TRBV27,-,CASSLDRYFSYEQYF,TGTGCCAGCAGCCTGGACAGATACTTTTCCTACGAGCAGTACTTC
-,TRBJ1-1,TRBV29-1,-,CSVWSGPRNTEAFF,TGCAGCGTTTGGAGCGGGCCCCGGAACACTGAAGCTTTCTTT
few,TRBJ2-5,TRBV6-1,TRBD2,CASSPLPGLESKETQYF,TGTGCCAGCAGTCCCCTACCGGGACTAGAGTCGAAAGAGACCCAGTACTTC
-,TRBJ1-2,TRBV4-3,TRBD1,CASSRFEDRVTNYGYTF,TGCGCCAGCAGCCGCTTTGAGGACAGGGTAACTAACTATGGCTACACCTTC
many,TRBJ2-7,TRBV29-1,-,CSARTGGSYEQYF,TGCAGCGCCCGGACGGGGGGCTCTTACGAGCAGTACTTC
few,TRBJ2-3,TRBV5-1,TRBD2,CASSGGDTDTQYF,TGCGCCAGCAGCGGGGGGGACACAGATACGCAGTATTTT
few,TRBJ1-2,TRBV11-2,-,CASSLEAGAGYGYTF,TGTGCCAGCAGCTTAGAGGCAGGGGCCGGCTATGGCTACACCTTC
few,TRBJ1-6,TRBV12-3/TRBV12-4,-,CASSLAGPNSPLHF,TGTGCCAGCAGTTTAGCGGGACCGAATTCACCCCTCCACTTT
few,TRBJ2-7,TRBV5-5,TRBD1,CASSAQGTYEQYF,TGTGCCAGCAGCGCACAGGGGACCTACGAGCAGTACTTC